Each of the 22 T cell receptor beta chains below was sequenced from the same sample in a study of cytomegalovirus exposure and HLA in healthy donors. Researchers ran the PCR with 60 Vbeta and 13 Jbeta primers. TCRdb's table, derived via immunoSEQ multiplex PCR, lists solely in-frame clones and lacks some. The sample yields approximately 150,000 clones, approximately 72% seen once. The specimen was PBMCs. The receptors stem from a human donor in good health.

This chain joins TRBV4-1 and TRBJ1-1, with a possible D match to TRBD1 (6 bases). The CDR3 sequence is 16 residues long. Per germline, CDR1 MGHRA and CDR2 YSYEKL. V was trimmed by 4 bases and J by 4 bases, leaving 19 bases between them. The CDR3 region has the DNA TGCGCCAGCAGCCCTCCCCGCCGGGGGGGGCTCACTGAAGCTTTCTTT. Protein product: CASSPPRRGGLTEAFF.

Of note for this clone: One junction end does not reproduce the germline sequence, and a read error may be involved. V gene TRBV7-7 combines with J gene TRBJ2-5, with D possibly matching TRBD2 (5 bases). The CDR3 is 14 amino acids. Germline CDR1 reads SSHAT; CDR2 reads FNYEAQ (reference sequence). CDR3 loop: CASSLTLEVETQYF. The CDR3 nucleotides read TGTGCTAGCAGCTTAACACTAGAGGTAGAGACCCAGTACTTC.

The sample holds a few counts of this clone. The rearrangement uses TRBV6-5 and TRBJ1-2, with a possible D match to TRBD1 (6 bases). CDR3 length equals 13 residues. V lost 10 bases and J lost 4, with 16 bases in between. CDR1 and CDR2 from the germline V gene are MNHEY and SVGAGI. The CDR3 sequence is CATFDRTSYGYTF. In nucleotides, the CDR3 is TGTGCCACCTTTGACAGGACGTCCTATGGCTACACCTTC.

The chain carries TRBV5-1 and TRBJ2-7; D possibly corresponds to TRBD2 (5 bases). This CDR3 region has 15 residues. The germline V gene encodes CDR1 SGHRS and CDR2 YFSETQ. Trimming took off 4 bases at V and 0 bases at J, with 14 bases between the two ends. CDR3 residues: CASSPEEGSSYEQYF. In nucleotides, the CDR3 is TGCGCCAGCAGCCCGGAAGAGGGAAGCTCCTACGAGCAGTACTTC.

Concerning this clone itself: A read error may account for a junction end that differs from germline. This CDR3 is also generated by other DNA sequences in the sample. The chain carries TRBV5-4 and TRBJ2-6; 7 positions match TRBD2. The germline V gene has CDR1 SGHNT and CDR2 YYREEE (reference sequence). The CDR3 runs 14 residues. DNA of the CDR3: TGTGCTAGCAGCCTAGACGGGGGGATACGTGTCCTGACTTTC. Translating gives CASSLDGGIRVLTF.

The V call is TRBV7-3, the J call TRBJ1-6; D may be TRBD1 (5 bases). Germline CDR1 reads SGHTA; CDR2 reads FQGTGA. The V and J ends lost 2 bases and 10 bases respectively, with 9 bases between them. The CDR3 loop spans 13 amino acids. The CDR3 is CASSLGGSSPLHF. The CDR3 DNA is TGTGCCAGCAGCTTAGGGGGGTCGTCACCCCTCCACTTT.

The chain has TRBV19 and TRBJ2-3, with unresolved D. There are 13 residues in the CDR3. Trimming left V 3 bases short and J 4 bases short, with 8 bases between. Germline CDR1 reads LNHDA; CDR2 reads SQIVND (reference sequence). The CDR3 sequence: CASSIFGPDTQYF. DNA for the CDR3: TGTGCCAGTAGTATTTTTGGCCCAGATACGCAGTATTTT.

This clone has at least ten counts. The rearrangement uses TRBV6-1 and TRBJ2-1, with a tentative D call TRBD1 (6 bases). CDR1 is MNHNS, CDR2 SASEGT, per germline. V lost 4 bases to trimming and J lost 3 bases, with 10 bases between them. CDR3 size: 14 residues. This chain's CDR3 is CASSATGDYNEQFF. CDR3 in DNA: TGTGCCAGCAGTGCGACAGGTGACTACAATGAGCAGTTCTTC.

The gene calls are TRBV11-2 and TRBJ2-7, with D possibly TRBD2 on 6 matching bases. The CDR3 has 17 amino acids. Germline V lookup: CDR1 SGHAT, CDR2 FQNNGV. Trimming left V 5 bases short and J 5 bases short, with 25 bases between. The CDR3 nucleotides read TGTGCCAGCAGCCCCCCCGTCCGGCTAGCGAGCCCCCACGAGCAGTACTTC. As protein: CASSPPVRLASPHEQYF. The full variable domain, in which reference TRBV11-2 and TRBJ2-7 provide the parts outside the CDR3, is EAGVAQSPRYKIIEKRQSVAFWCNPISGHATLYWYQQILGQGPKLLIQFQNNGVVDDSQLPKDRFSAERLKGVDSTLKIQPAKLEDSAVYLCASSPPVRLASPHEQYFGPGTRLTVT.

The gene calls are TRBV5-1 and TRBJ2-2, with D hard to call. V was clipped by 1 base and J by 3 bases, with 10 bases between them. The CDR3 is 15 residues long. Germline V gene lookup returns CDR1 SGHRS and CDR2 YFSETQ. The CDR3 coding sequence is TGCGCCAGCAGCTTGAGCCAGACTCACACCGGGGAGCTGTTTTTT. The encoded protein is CASSLSQTHTGELFF.

This chain connects TRBV6-6 to TRBJ2-7, with 7 bases fitting TRBD1. This CDR3 has 14 amino acids. J gave up 4 bases and V 2 bases, and 5 bases lay outside the gene matches. Per germline, CDR1 MNHNY and CDR2 SVGAGI (reference sequence). This CDR3 reads CASSYATGQYEQYF. The CDR3 region has the DNA TGTGCCAGCAGTTACGCGACAGGGCAGTACGAGCAGTACTTC.

This chain connects TRBV25-1 to TRBJ2-1; weak D call: TRBD2 (5 bases). Germline-derived CDR1 and CDR2 are MGHDK and SYGVNS. Trimming removed 3 bases from V and 0 bases from J, with 15 bases in between. The CDR3 sequence is 17 residues long. The chain's CDR3 is CASSDRTGTHSYNEQFF. CDR3 nucleotide sequence: TGTGCCAGCAGTGATCGGACGGGAACCCACTCCTACAATGAGCAGTTCTTC.

V is TRBV7-9 and J is TRBJ2-4; tentative D call: TRBD2 (6 bases). CDR3 length equals 15 residues. Germline-derived CDR1 and CDR2 are SEHNR and FQNEAQ (reference sequence). Trimming shortened V by 2 bases and J by 8 bases, and 16 bases separated the two germline ends. CDR3 in amino acids: CASSLSVGGRDIQYF. CDR3 nucleotide sequence: TGTGCCAGCAGCTTAAGTGTCGGGGGTAGGGACATTCAGTACTTC.

The V gene is TRBV7-9, the J gene TRBJ2-2, with D possibly TRBD2 on 5 matching bases. Trimming removed 3 bases from V and 6 bases from J, with 11 bases in between. The CDR3 consists of 14 residues. Germline CDR1 and CDR2: SEHNR and FQNEAQ (reference sequence). The CDR3 nucleotides are TGTGCCAGCAGCTTGACTATTTACGCCGGGGAGCTGTTTTTT. It yields the protein CASSLTIYAGELFF.

The chain has TRBV19 and TRBJ1-2, with 7 bases matching TRBD1. Per the germline V gene, CDR1 is LNHDA and CDR2 is SQIVND (reference sequence). The CDR3 sequence is 16 residues long. Trimming at V came to 6 bases and at J to 1 base, leaving 11 bases not matched to a gene. The CDR3 region has the DNA TGTGCCAGTAGCCCCAGGACAGGCCTACTTAACTATGGCTACACCTTC. Translating gives CASSPRTGLLNYGYTF.

In this sample, this clone turned up a few times. At one boundary the junction diverges from the germline segment, which might be a read error. The V and J genes are TRBV7-7 and TRBJ2-2; possibly TRBD2 for D (5 bases). Germline-derived CDR1 and CDR2 are SSHAT and FNYEAQ (reference sequence). This CDR3 is built from 14 residues. The CDR3 region has the DNA TGTGCTAGCAGACCGGGATCCTCGGCCGGGGAGCTGTTTTTT. As protein: CASRPGSSAGELFF.

This chain joins TRBV30 and TRBJ2-3; 8 positions match TRBD2. V dropped 4 bases and J dropped 4; count of bases not matched to a gene: 10. CDR3 length: 15 residues. The V gene's germline CDR1 is GTSNPN and CDR2 SVGIG (reference sequence). The DNA for the CDR3 is TGTGCCTGGAAACCCGCGGGGGGACTCGCAGATACGCAGTATTTT. The encoded protein is CAWKPAGGLADTQYF. Looking up the rest from reference TRBV30 and TRBJ2-3 gives the full variable domain: SQTIHQWPATLVQPVGSPLSLECTVEGTSNPNLYWYRQAAGRGLQLLFYSVGIGQISSEVPQNLSASRPQDRQFILSSKKLLLSDSGFYLCAWKPAGGLADTQYFGPGTRLTVL.

The chain joins TRBV6-5 to TRBJ2-7; D perhaps matches TRBD2 (6 bases). This CDR3 is built from 13 residues. The V end was cut by 6 bases, the J end by 2 bases, with 11 bases between. Germline-derived CDR1 and CDR2 are MNHEY and SVGAGI. CDR3 amino acids: CASRRDPTYEQYF. The CDR3 bases are TGTGCCAGCAGGCGGGACCCGACCTACGAGCAGTACTTC.

The chain has TRBV5-1 and TRBJ1-3, with D possibly TRBD1 on 6 matching bases. In germline, CDR1 is SGHRS, CDR2 YFSETQ. The CDR3 has 17 amino acids. V was pared by 0 bases and J by 6 bases, with 19 bases between. The CDR3 nucleotides read TGCGCCAGCAGCTTGGCACTGGCGGCAGGGGCTGCAAACACCATATATTTT. This codes for CASSLALAAGAANTIYF.

CDR3 in DNA: TGTGCCAGCAGCGTGTCACATTCTAATTCACCCCTCCACTTT. Amino acid sequence: CASSVSHSNSPLHF. This chain joins TRBV9 and TRBJ1-6; no clear D. Germline V gene lookup returns CDR1 SGDLS and CDR2 YYNGEE. Trimming stripped 2 bases from V and 6 bases from J, with 9 bases between. The CDR3 extends over 14 amino acids.

This clone showed up just once. The chain employs TRBV7-6 and TRBJ2-3; 12 bases agree with TRBD2. There are 16 residues in the CDR3. V lost 5 bases and J lost 9; bases outside the gene matches: 12. The germline CDR1 and CDR2 sequences are SGHVS and FNYEAQ. Written as DNA, the CDR3 is TGTGCCAGCAGCCCGACTAGCGGGGGAGCCGGGGGAACGCAGTATTTT. Translated, it gives CASSPTSGGAGGTQYF. The whole variable domain, remainder taken from reference TRBV7-6 and TRBJ2-3, is GAGVSQSPRYKVTKRGQDVALRCDPISGHVSLYWYRQALGQGPEFLTYFNYEAQQDKSGLPNDRFSAERPEGSISTLTIQRTEQRDSAMYRCASSPTSGGAGGTQYFGPGTRLTVL.

The chain uses TRBV19 and TRBJ2-5; 8 positions match TRBD2. Germline trimming cut 6 bases from V and 1 base from J; bases unmatched to any gene: 4. CDR3 length: 14 amino acids. Germline-derived CDR1 and CDR2 are LNHDA and SQIVND (reference sequence). CDR3 region: CASSHTSGQETQYF. The CDR3 DNA follows: TGTGCCAGTAGCCACACTAGCGGCCAAGAGACCCAGTACTTC.